This entry lists 15 T cell receptor beta chains sequenced from one sample in a study of T cells after posttransplantation cyclophosphamide. TCRdb's copy holds only in-frame clones and misses some; the assay was immunoSEQ multiplex PCR. Recorded here are tens of thousands of clones, none singletons. Sequencing was performed on PBMCs. The receptors derive from a woman aged 30 to 39 in good health and a related stem cell transplant donor.

The sample holds many counts of this clone. This chain joins TRBV19 and TRBJ1-3; possible D gene TRBD1, 6 bases. Germline V gene lookup returns CDR1 LNHDA and CDR2 SQIVND (reference sequence). The V gene lost 10 bases and the J gene lost 0 bases, with 13 bases spanning the gap. The CDR3 contains 14 residues. This chain's CDR3 is CATGTSFSGNTIYF. DNA of the CDR3: TGTGCCACTGGGACATCATTCTCTGGAAACACCATATATTTT.

This clone was recorded at least ten times. The J gene is TRBJ2-7, the V gene TRBV6-5; D may be TRBD2 (5 bases). V was clipped by 2 bases and J by 4 bases, with 12 bases between them. In germline, CDR1 is MNHEY, CDR2 SVGAGI. CDR3 size: 14 residues. CDR3 loop: CASSYRGYLYEQYF. In nucleotides, the CDR3 is TGTGCCAGCAGTTACAGAGGGTACCTTTACGAGCAGTACTTC.

This clone was detected ten times or more. V is TRBV11-2 and J is TRBJ2-2, with unresolved D. The CDR3 covers 15 residues. V was trimmed by 4 bases and J by 0 bases, leaving 9 bases between them. CDR1 and CDR2 (germline): SGHAT, FQNNGV. The CDR3 is CASSSPRSNTGELFF. The CDR3 bases are TGTGCCAGCAGCTCCCCCCGTTCGAACACCGGGGAGCTGTTTTTT. The full variable domain, completed using reference TRBV11-2 and TRBJ2-2, is EAGVAQSPRYKIIEKRQSVAFWCNPISGHATLYWYQQILGQGPKLLIQFQNNGVVDDSQLPKDRFSAERLKGVDSTLKIQPAKLEDSAVYLCASSSPRSNTGELFFGEGSRLTVL.

This clone was counted at least ten times. This chain uses TRBV2 with TRBJ1-6, with TRBD1 identical over 10 bases. This CDR3 contains 17 residues. CDR1 and CDR2 (germline): SNHLY, FYNNEI. V trimming: 6 bases; J trimming: 0 bases; junction bases outside the gene matches: 5. CDR3 bases: TGTGCCAGCAGCACGGACAGGGGGAGCTCCTATAATTCACCCCTCCACTTT. Translated: CASSTDRGSSYNSPLHF. The variable domain in full, completed from reference TRBV2 and TRBJ1-6, reads EPEVTQTPSHQVTQMGQEVILRCVPISNHLYFYWYRQILGQKVEFLVSFYNNEISEKSEIFDDQFSVERPDGSNFTLKIRSTKLEDSAMYFCASSTDRGSSYNSPLHFGNGTRLTVT.

This clone was detected many times. The rearrangement uses TRBV27 and TRBJ2-7, with a weak D call TRBD2 (7 bases). Trimming pared 1 base from V and 2 bases from J, leaving 12 bases between. Germline-derived CDR1 and CDR2 are MNHEY and SMNVEV (reference sequence). This CDR3 has 15 amino acids. The CDR3 loop reads CASSLYPGGAYEQYF. The CDR3, as DNA: TGTGCCAGCAGTTTATACCCGGGGGGCGCCTACGAGCAGTACTTC.

This clone has ten or more counts. The DNA of the CDR3 is TGCGCCAGCAGTAAAGCGGGACAGGATCTATACAATGAGCAGTTCTTC. Residues: CASSKAGQDLYNEQFF. The V call is TRBV10-1, the J call TRBJ2-1, with D possibly matching TRBD1 (8 bases). Trimming shortened V by 5 bases and J by 4 bases, and 18 bases separated the two germline ends. CDR1 is WNHNN and CDR2 is SYGVQD in the germline V gene (reference sequence). This CDR3 is built from 16 residues.

This clone occurred many times. The chain recombines TRBV6-6 with TRBJ1-3; D not certain. V lost 2 bases and J 0 bases, leaving 8 bases between the germline ends. This CDR3 region has 15 residues. From germline, CDR1 is MNHNY and CDR2 SVGAGI (reference sequence). The CDR3 here is CASSYLPDSGNTIYF. In DNA form, the CDR3 reads TGTGCCAGCAGTTACCTCCCAGACTCTGGAAACACCATATATTTT.

This clone was counted at least ten times. This chain joins TRBV4-2 and TRBJ2-4; TRBD1 agrees at 7 bases. This CDR3 contains 14 residues. Germline values: CDR1 LGHNA, CDR2 YNFKEQ. The trim removed 3 bases at V and 13 bases at J, leaving 12 bases unmatched. CDR3 protein: CASSQNRGSFIQYF. CDR3 coding DNA: TGTGCCAGCAGCCAGAACAGGGGATCGTTTATACAGTACTTC.

This clone has ten or more counts. This chain connects TRBV15 to TRBJ1-1; possibly TRBD1 for D (5 bases). The CDR3 has 14 amino acids. Germline values: CDR1 LNHNV, CDR2 YYDKDF (reference sequence). The V end lost 8 bases, the J end lost 0 bases, and 13 bases lay between the germline ends. The CDR3 DNA is TGTGCCACCTCCTCCGGACATTTGAACACTGAAGCTTTCTTT. This gives the protein CATSSGHLNTEAFF.

At least ten counts were recorded for this clone. The chain combines TRBV7-7 with TRBJ2-1; 11 bases map to TRBD2. V shed 3 bases and J 5 bases; nucleotides not matched to a gene: 3. The V gene's germline CDR1 is SSHAT and CDR2 FNYEAQ (reference sequence). CDR3 length equals 15 residues. CDR3 DNA sequence: TGTGCCAGCAGCTTTAGCGGGGGGGCCAACAATGAGCAGTTCTTC. It translates to CASSFSGGANNEQFF.

This clone was counted only a few times. The chain is built from TRBV25-1 and TRBJ1-5; 10 bases are shared with TRBD1. This CDR3 is built from 17 residues. After removal of 8 bases from V and 6 bases from J, the junction contained 16 bases not matched to a gene. The germline gives CDR1 MGHDK, CDR2 SYGVNS. The CDR3 protein is CASDHESGQGSSQPQHF. The CDR3 DNA sequence: TGTGCCAGCGATCACGAGTCGGGACAGGGGTCAAGTCAGCCCCAGCATTTT.

This clone was counted a few times. The chain employs TRBV12-5 and TRBJ1-5; 7 bases fit TRBD1. From germline, CDR1 is LGHNT and CDR2 FRNRAP. The CDR3 has 13 amino acids. The V and J ends lost 6 bases and 5 bases, in that order; junction bases with no gene match: 4. DNA of the CDR3: TGTGCTAGTGGCACAACAGGGGATCAGCCCCAGCATTTT. This encodes CASGTTGDQPQHF.

This clone was picked up a small number of times. This chain's CDR3 is CASSLGVAITDTQYF. The CDR3, as DNA: TGTGCCAGCAGTCTCGGGGTGGCCATCACAGATACGCAGTATTTT. V gene TRBV6-5 combines with J gene TRBJ2-3; D is possibly TRBD2 (5 bases). Germline assignment: CDR1 MNHEY and CDR2 SVGAGI. The CDR3 totals 15 residues. V was shortened by 5 bases and J by 2 bases, with 14 bases between the two germline ends.

This clone has at least ten counts. The rearrangement links TRBV6-2 or TRBV6-3 to TRBJ1-4, with 8 bases matching TRBD1. Germline-derived CDR1 and CDR2 are MNHEY and SVGEGT. CDR3 length: 15 residues. V dropped 7 bases and J dropped 3; count of bases not matched to a gene: 7. The CDR3 region is CASNRPQGANEKLFF. The CDR3 coding sequence is TGTGCCAGCAACCGACCACAGGGGGCTAATGAAAAACTGTTTTTT.

This clone was recorded at least ten times. The chain carries TRBV4-1 and TRBJ2-7, with D maybe TRBD2 (6 bases). Germline CDR1 MGHRA, CDR2 YSYEKL. The CDR3 extends over 14 amino acids. The ends were cut back, 3 bases at V and 2 bases at J, with 11 bases in the middle. The chain's CDR3 is CASSQGTLTYEQYF. The CDR3 DNA reads TGCGCCAGCAGCCAGGGGACTCTTACCTACGAGCAGTACTTC.